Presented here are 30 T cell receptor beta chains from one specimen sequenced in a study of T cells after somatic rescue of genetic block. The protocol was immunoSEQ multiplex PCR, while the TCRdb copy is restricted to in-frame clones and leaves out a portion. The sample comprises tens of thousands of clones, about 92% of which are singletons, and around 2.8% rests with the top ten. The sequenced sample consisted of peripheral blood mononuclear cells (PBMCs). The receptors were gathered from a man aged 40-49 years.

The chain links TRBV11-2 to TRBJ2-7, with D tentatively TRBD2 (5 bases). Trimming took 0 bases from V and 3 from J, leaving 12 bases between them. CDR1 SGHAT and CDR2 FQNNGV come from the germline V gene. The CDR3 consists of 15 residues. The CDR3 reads CASSLDRAGDYEQYF. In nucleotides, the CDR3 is TGTGCCAGCAGCTTAGATCGCGCGGGTGACTACGAGCAGTACTTC.

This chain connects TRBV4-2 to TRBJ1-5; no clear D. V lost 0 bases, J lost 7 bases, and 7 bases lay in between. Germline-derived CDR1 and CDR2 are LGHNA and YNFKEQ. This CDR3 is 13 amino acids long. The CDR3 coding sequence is TGTGCCAGCAGCCAAGATCTAGAGCAGCCCCAGCATTTT. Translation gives CASSQDLEQPQHF.

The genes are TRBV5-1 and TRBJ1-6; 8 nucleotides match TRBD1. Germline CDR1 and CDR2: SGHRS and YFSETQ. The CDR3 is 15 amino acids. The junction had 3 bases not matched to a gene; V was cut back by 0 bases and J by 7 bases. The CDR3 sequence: CASSLAGQGNSPLHF. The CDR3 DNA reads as TGCGCCAGCAGCTTGGCCGGACAGGGAAATTCACCCCTCCACTTT.

The CDR3 coding sequence is TGTGCCAGCAGCAAATCGGACTGGAGACTAGCCAGAGTCACGAAGACCCAGTACTTC. It is translated as CASSKSDWRLARVTKTQYF. The chain links TRBV21-1 to TRBJ2-5; the table's D call, TRBD2, has no DNA check behind it. TRBV21-1 is a documented pseudogene. The CDR3 consists of 19 residues.

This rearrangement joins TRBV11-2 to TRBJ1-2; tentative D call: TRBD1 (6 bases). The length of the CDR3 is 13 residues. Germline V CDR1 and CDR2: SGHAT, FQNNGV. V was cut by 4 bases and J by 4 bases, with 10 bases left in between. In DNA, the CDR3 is TGTGCCAGCAGCTCTACAGGGTTCTATGGCTACACCTTC. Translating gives CASSSTGFYGYTF.

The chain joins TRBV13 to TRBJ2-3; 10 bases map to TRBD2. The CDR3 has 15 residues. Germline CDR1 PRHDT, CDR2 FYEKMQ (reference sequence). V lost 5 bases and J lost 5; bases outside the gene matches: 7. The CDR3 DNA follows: TGTGCCAGCAGCGCAGCGGGAGGGCCGGGAGATACGCAGTATTTT. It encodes CASSAAGGPGDTQYF. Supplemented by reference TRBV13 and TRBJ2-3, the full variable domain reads AAGVIQSPRHLIKEKRETATLKCYPIPRHDTVYWYQQGPGQDPQFLISFYEKMQSDKGSIPDRFSAQQFSDYHSELNMSSLELGDSALYFCASSAAGGPGDTQYFGPGTRLTVL.

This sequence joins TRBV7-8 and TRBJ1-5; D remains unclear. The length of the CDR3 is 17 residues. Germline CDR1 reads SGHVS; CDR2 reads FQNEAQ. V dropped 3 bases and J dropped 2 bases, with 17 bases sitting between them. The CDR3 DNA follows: TGTGCCAGCAGCTTGTCCAGCCCCCCTCGGGGCAATCAGCCCCAGCATTTT. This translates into CASSLSSPPRGNQPQHF.

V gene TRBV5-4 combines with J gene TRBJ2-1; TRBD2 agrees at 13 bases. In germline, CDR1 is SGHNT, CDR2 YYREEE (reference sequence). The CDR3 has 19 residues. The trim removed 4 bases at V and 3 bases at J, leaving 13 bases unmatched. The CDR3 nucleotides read TGTGCCAGCAGCCCCCGGAGGACTAGCGGGAGCCGTTACTACAATGAGCAGTTCTTC. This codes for CASSPRRTSGSRYYNEQFF.

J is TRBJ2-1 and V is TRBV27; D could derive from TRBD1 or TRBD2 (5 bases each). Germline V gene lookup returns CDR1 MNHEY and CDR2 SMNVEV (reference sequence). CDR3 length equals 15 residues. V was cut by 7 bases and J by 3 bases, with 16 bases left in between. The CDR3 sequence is CASTPLGESYNEQFF. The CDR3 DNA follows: TGTGCCAGCACCCCCTTGGGGGAAAGCTACAATGAGCAGTTCTTC.

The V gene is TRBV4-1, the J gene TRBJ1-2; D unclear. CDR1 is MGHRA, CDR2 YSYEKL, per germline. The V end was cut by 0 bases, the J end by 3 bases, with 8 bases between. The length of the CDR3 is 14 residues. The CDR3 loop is CASSQERADYGYTF. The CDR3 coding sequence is TGCGCCAGCAGCCAAGAGCGGGCAGACTATGGCTACACCTTC.

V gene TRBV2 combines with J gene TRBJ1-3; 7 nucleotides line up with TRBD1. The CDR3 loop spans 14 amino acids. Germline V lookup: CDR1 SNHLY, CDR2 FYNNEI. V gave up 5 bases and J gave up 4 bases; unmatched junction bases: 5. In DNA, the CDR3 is TGTGCCAGCAGTTGGACAGGCACAGGAAACACCATATATTTT. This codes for CASSWTGTGNTIYF.

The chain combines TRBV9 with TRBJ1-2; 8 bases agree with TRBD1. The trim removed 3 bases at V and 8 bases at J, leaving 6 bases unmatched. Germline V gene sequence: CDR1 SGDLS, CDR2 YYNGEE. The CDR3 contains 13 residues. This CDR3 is CASSATGVGGYTF. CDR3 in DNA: TGTGCCAGCAGCGCGACAGGGGTGGGCGGCTACACCTTC.

Here the CDR3 DNA reads TGCGCCAGCAGCCAAGGCCAGGGGATGATTAATGAAAAACTGTTTTTT. Protein: CASSQGQGMINEKLFF. The chain carries TRBV4-1 and TRBJ1-4, with D possibly being TRBD1 (6 bases). Trimming pared 1 base from V and 4 bases from J, leaving 13 bases between. Germline V gene sequence: CDR1 MGHRA, CDR2 YSYEKL. This CDR3 is 16 amino acids long.

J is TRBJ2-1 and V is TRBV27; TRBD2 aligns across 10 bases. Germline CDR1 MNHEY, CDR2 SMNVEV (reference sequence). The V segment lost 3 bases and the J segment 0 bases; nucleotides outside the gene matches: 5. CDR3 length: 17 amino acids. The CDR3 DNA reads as TGTGCCAGCAGTTTTGGTAGCGGGAGGCTCTCCTACAATGAGCAGTTCTTC. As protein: CASSFGSGRLSYNEQFF.

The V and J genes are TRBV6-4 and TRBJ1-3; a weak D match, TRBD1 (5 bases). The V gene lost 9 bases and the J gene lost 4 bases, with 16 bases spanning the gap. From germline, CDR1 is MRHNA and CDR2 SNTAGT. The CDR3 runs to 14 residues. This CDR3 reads CARSGDHRGNTIYF. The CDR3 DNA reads TGTGCCAGGTCGGGGGACCATAGGGGAAACACCATATATTTT.

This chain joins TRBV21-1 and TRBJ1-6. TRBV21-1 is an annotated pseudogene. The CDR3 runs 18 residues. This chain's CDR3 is CASSKVREGRSPNSPLHF. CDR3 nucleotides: TGTGCCAGCAGCAAAGTTCGGGAGGGGCGCTCTCCTAATTCACCCCTCCACTTT.

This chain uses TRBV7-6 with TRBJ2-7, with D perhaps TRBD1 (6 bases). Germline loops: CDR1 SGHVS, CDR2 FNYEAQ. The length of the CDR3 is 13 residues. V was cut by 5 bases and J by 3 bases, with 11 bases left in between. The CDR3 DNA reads TGTGCCAGCAGCCAAGGACAGATCTACGAGCAGTACTTC. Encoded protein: CASSQGQIYEQYF.

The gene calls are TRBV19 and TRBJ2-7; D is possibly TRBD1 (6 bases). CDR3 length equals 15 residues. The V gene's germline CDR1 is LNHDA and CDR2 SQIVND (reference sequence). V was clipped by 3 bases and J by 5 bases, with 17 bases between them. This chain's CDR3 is CASSMKPGRGHEQYF. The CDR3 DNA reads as TGTGCCAGTAGTATGAAGCCCGGCAGGGGCCACGAGCAGTACTTC.

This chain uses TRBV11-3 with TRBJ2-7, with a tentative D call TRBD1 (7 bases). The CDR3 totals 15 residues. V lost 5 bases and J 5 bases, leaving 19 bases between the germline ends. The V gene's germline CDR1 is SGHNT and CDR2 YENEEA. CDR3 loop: CASSPGGQGRHEQYF. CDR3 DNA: TGTGCCAGCAGCCCAGGGGGGCAGGGGCGCCACGAGCAGTACTTC.

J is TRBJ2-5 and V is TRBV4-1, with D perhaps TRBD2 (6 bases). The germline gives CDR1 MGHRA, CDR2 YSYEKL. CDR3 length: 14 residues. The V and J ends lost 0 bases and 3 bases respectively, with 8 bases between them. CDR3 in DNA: TGCGCCAGCAGCCAAGAACTAGCCAAAGAGACCCAGTACTTC. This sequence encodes CASSQELAKETQYF.

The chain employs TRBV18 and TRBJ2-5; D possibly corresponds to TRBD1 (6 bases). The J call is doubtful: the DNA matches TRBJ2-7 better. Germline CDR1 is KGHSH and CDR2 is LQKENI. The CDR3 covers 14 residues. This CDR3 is CASSPPGHEYEQYF. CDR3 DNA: TGTGCCAGCTCACCTCCGGGACACGAATACGAGCAGTACTTC.

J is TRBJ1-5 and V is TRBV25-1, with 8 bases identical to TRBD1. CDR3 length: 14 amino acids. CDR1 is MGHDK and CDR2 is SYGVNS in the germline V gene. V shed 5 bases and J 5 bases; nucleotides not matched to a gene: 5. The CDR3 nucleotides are TGTGCCAGCAGTATTGGACAGGGAGATCAGCCCCAGCATTTT. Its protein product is CASSIGQGDQPQHF. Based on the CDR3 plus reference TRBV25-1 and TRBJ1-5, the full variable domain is EADIYQTPRYLVIGTGKKITLECSQTMGHDKMYWYQQDPGMELHLIHYSYGVNSTEKGDLSSESTVSRIRTEHFPLTLESARPSHTSQYLCASSIGQGDQPQHFGDGTRLSIL.

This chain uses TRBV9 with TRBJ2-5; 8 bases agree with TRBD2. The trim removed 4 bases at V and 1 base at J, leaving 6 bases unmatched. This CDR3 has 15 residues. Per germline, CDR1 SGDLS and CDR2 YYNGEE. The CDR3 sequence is CASSTLGGGQETQYF. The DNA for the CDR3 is TGTGCCAGCAGCACCCTCGGGGGGGGCCAAGAGACCCAGTACTTC. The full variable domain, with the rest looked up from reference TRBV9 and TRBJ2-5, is DSGVTQTPKHLITATGQRVTLRCSPRSGDLSVYWYQQSLDQGLQFLIQYYNGEERAKGNILERFSAQQFPDLHSELNLSSLELGDSALYFCASSTLGGGQETQYFGPGTRLLVL.

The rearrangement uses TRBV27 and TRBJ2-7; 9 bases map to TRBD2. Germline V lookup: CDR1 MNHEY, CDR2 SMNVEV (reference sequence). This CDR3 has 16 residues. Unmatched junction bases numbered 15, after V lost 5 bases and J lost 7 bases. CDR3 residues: CASSPQGRGRGWEQYF. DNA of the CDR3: TGTGCCAGCAGTCCCCAAGGGCGCGGGAGGGGGTGGGAGCAGTACTTC.

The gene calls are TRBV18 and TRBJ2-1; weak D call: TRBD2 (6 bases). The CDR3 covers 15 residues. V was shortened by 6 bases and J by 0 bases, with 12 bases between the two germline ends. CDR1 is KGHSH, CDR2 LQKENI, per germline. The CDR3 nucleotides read TGTGCCAGCTCCTCGGAGGGGTTCTCCTACAATGAGCAGTTCTTC. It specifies CASSSEGFSYNEQFF.

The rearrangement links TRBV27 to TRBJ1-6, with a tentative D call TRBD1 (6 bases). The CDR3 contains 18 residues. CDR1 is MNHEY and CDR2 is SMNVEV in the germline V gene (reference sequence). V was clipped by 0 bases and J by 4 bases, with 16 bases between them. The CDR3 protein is CASSLSSWGPTYNSPLHF. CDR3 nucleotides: TGTGCCAGCAGTTTATCCAGCTGGGGGCCTACTTATAATTCACCCCTCCACTTT.

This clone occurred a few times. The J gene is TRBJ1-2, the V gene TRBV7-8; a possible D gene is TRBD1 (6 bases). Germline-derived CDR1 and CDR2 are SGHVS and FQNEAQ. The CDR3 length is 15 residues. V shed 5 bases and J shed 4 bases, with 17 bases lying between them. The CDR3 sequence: CASSIGQSAAYGYTF. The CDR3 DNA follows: TGTGCCAGCAGCATAGGACAGTCTGCTGCCTATGGCTACACCTTC.

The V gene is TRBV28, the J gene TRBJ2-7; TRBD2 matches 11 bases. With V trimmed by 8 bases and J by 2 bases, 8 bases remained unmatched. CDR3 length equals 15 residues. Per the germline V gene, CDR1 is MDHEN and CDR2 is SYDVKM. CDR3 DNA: TGTGCCAGCGCTAAAGGACTAGCGGGTACCTACGAGCAGTACTTC. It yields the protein CASAKGLAGTYEQYF.

This CDR3 reads CASSLMVLAGGGSYNEQFF. The CDR3 region has the DNA TGTGCCAGCAGCTTAATGGTACTAGCGGGAGGAGGGTCCTACAATGAGCAGTTCTTC. The chain uses TRBV7-2 and TRBJ2-1, with 12 bases aligning to TRBD2. V trimming: 2 bases; J trimming: 1 base; junction bases outside the gene matches: 9. The CDR3 spans 19 residues. Germline V gives CDR1 SGHTA, CDR2 FQGNSA.

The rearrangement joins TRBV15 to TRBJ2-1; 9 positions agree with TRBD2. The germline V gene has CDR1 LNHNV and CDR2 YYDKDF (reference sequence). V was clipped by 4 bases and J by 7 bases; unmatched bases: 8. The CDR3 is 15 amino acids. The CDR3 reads CATSNPPSGRNEQFF. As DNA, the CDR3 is TGTGCCACCAGCAACCCACCGAGCGGGAGGAATGAGCAGTTCTTC.